This T cell receptor beta chain was sequenced for a study of blood T cell repertoires in COVID-19. In the study overall: The United States, Italy and Spain were the sources of the acute and convalescent COVID-19 samples. PBMCs, B-cell-depleted T cells, or T cells provided the cDNA or gDNA that made up the material.

In the original analysis: Amplifying reference gene primers gave estimates of nucleated cell counts. Using immunoSEQ multiplex PCR, the repertoire was profiled, and TCRdb retains in-frame clones only, with some absent. V and J calls and clone size are given by that table; D and trimming were obtained from the DNA. This table has roughly 100,000 clones, about 75% appearing once. V trimming: 3 bases; J trimming: 3 bases; junction bases outside the gene matches: 7. The length of the CDR3 is 15 residues. The V gene's germline CDR1 is KGHSH and CDR2 LQKENI. This clone occurred a few times. The clonotype originates from a woman in her 70s with acute or convalescent COVID-19. What was sequenced was peripheral blood. The chain links TRBV18 to TRBJ1-2; 7 nucleotides match TRBD1. The CDR3 DNA is TGTGCCAGCTCACCCAACCGGGACAGTGACTATGGCTACACCTTC. Its protein is CASSPNRDSDYGYTF.